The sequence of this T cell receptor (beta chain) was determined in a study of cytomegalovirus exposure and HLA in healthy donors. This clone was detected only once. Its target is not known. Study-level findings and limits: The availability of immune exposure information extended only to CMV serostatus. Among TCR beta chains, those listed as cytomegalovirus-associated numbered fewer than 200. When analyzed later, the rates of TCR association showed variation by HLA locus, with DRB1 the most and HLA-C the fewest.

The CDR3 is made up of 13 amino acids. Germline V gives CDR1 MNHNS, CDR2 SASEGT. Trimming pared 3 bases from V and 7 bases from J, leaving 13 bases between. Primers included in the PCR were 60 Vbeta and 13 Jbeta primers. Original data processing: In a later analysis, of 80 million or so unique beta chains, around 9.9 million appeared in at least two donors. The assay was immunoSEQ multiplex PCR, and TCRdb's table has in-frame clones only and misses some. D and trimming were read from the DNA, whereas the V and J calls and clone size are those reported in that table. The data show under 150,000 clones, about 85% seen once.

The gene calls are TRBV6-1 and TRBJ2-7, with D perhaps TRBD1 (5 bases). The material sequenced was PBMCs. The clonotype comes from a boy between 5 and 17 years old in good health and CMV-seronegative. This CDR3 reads CASSEKLRTEQYF. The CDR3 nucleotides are TGTGCCAGCAGTGAGAAACTACGGACAGAGCAGTACTTC.